This entry lists 13 T cell receptor beta chains sequenced from one sample in a study of T cells in Graves' hyperthyroidism and ophthalmopathy (dated 2019 in TCRdb). Library construction relied on multiplex PCR. TCRdb lists the instrument as Illumina HiSeq 2000. Amplification of TCR beta CDR3 regions was carried out from RNA transcripts. For the first round of RT-PCR on the TCR CDR3, the HTBI primer set was used together with the Qiagen OneStep RT-PCR kit. TCRdb took the public reads, trimmed them with fastp at Q25, ran MiXCR for clone calling and kept in-frame beta chains. Rows with a matching CDR3 protein are joined into one entry that keeps the most common DNA and genes. The sample contains 300,000 or so distinct CDR3 sequences, under 25% of them found a single time. 50% to 65% of the sample rests with the top ten. The sequenced sample was blood. The receptors here all came from a woman between 45 and 65 years old with Graves' hyperthyroidism.

This clonotype was observed at least ten times. The genes are TRBV3-1 and TRBJ1-2, with a weak D call TRBD1 (6 bases). Deletions cut 5 bases from V and 4 bases from J, with 11 bases between. There are 13 residues in the CDR3. Germline V gene data show CDR1 as LGHDT and CDR2 as YNNKEL (reference sequence). CDR3 nucleotides: TGTGCCAGCAGCACCCAGGGGAGCTATGGCTACACCTTC. Residues: CASSTQGSYGYTF.

This clonotype has at least ten counts. The chain couples TRBV7-9 to TRBJ1-1; D not resolved. This CDR3 comprises 12 residues. Germline assignment: CDR1 SEHNR and CDR2 FQNEAQ (reference sequence). The V end was cut by 2 bases, the J end by 8 bases, with 9 bases between. In DNA form, the CDR3 reads TGTGCCAGCAGCTTACCTGGGTTGGAAGCTTTCTTT. Encoded protein: CASSLPGLEAFF.

This clonotype was counted only a few times. This chain uses TRBV6-1 with TRBJ1-2; 8 nucleotides agree with TRBD1. Per the germline V gene, CDR1 is MNHNS and CDR2 is SASEGT. This CDR3 has 15 residues. J lost 3 bases, V lost 1 base, and 4 bases had no gene match. CDR3 amino acids: CASSEGWDRYYGYTF. CDR3 bases: TGTGCCAGCAGTGAAGGGTGGGACAGGTACTATGGCTACACCTTC.

This clonotype was detected ten times or more. The V gene is TRBV20-1, the J gene TRBJ2-5; 12 bases are shared with TRBD2. V gave up 4 bases and J gave up 5 bases; unmatched junction bases: 5. From germline, CDR1 is DFQATT and CDR2 SNEGSKA (reference sequence). The CDR3 totals 14 residues. This chain's CDR3 is CSATSGGAGETQYF. CDR3 coding DNA: TGCAGTGCTACTAGCGGGGGGGCCGGGGAGACCCAGTACTTC.

This clonotype was recorded a few times. The genes are TRBV27 and TRBJ1-6; the D is unclear. The germline CDR1 and CDR2 sequences are MNHEY and SMNVEV (reference sequence). V lost 8 bases, J lost 9 bases, and 11 bases lay in between. There are 12 residues in the CDR3. CDR3 in amino acids: CASQTGGSPLHF. Written as DNA, the CDR3 is TGTGCCAGCCAAACCGGAGGTTCACCCCTCCACTTT.

This rearrangement joins TRBV7-9 to TRBJ1-1, with D perhaps matching TRBD1 (6 bases). The CDR3 is 17 amino acids. The V end lost 5 bases, the J end lost 0 bases, and 19 bases lay between the germline ends. Germline CDR1 reads SEHNR; CDR2 reads FQNEAQ (reference sequence). The CDR3 DNA sequence: TGTGCCAGCAGCCCGCGGAGGGGGGGGTTATTGAACACTGAAGCTTTCTTT. This sequence encodes CASSPRRGGLLNTEAFF.

As for this clonotype: This may come from a read error, since a much larger clone is one base off. The CDR3 DNA reads TGCAGTGCCCAGACAGGGTTCGGTGAAGCTTCCTTT. As protein: CSAQTGFGEASF. The genes are TRBV20-1 and TRBJ1-1; TRBD1 agrees at 7 bases. Germline CDR1 reads DFQATT; CDR2 reads SNEGSKA (reference sequence). This CDR3 contains 12 residues.

On this clonotype itself: A much larger clone lies a single base off, so this may be a read error. The chain links TRBV10-3 to TRBJ2-7; no firm D call. In germline, CDR1 is ENHRY, CDR2 SYGVKD. V was pared by 4 bases and J by 6 bases, with 7 bases between. The CDR3 has 11 residues. CDR3 nucleotides: TGTGCCATCAGTGCGTCCCTCGAGCAGTACTTC. Protein sequence: CAISASLEQYF.

This clonotype occurred many times. The chain has TRBV20-1 and TRBJ2-7; D is unclear. Germline V gene data show CDR1 as DFQATT and CDR2 as SNEGSKA (reference sequence). This CDR3 has 15 amino acids. Trimming pared 1 base from V and 0 bases from J, leaving 13 bases between. The CDR3 protein is CSARAMAESSYEQYF. Written as DNA, the CDR3 is TGCAGTGCTAGAGCAATGGCAGAGAGCTCCTACGAGCAGTACTTC.

This clonotype occurred many times. This chain uses TRBV20-1 with TRBJ2-3; maybe TRBD2 (5 bases). The CDR3 contains 15 residues. The V and J ends lost 0 bases and 5 bases respectively, with 15 bases between them. CDR1 is DFQATT and CDR2 is SNEGSKA in the germline V gene (reference sequence). CDR3 nucleotides: TGCAGTGCTAGAGACCGGGAACCAGCTAGAGATACGCAGTATTTT. Amino acid sequence: CSARDREPARDTQYF.

This clonotype was counted between two and nine times. The chain couples TRBV3-1 to TRBJ2-1; 8 bases agree with TRBD2. V was pared by 1 base and J by 6 bases, with 5 bases of the junction left unmatched. Germline-derived CDR1 and CDR2 are LGHDT and YNNKEL (reference sequence). This CDR3 contains 15 residues. CDR3 sequence: CASSQARTSLNEQFF. The CDR3, as DNA: TGTGCCAGCAGCCAAGCTCGGACTAGCCTCAATGAGCAGTTCTTC.

This clonotype was recorded at least ten times. V usage is TRBV18 and J usage is TRBJ2-3; D is perhaps TRBD1 or TRBD2 (5 bases each). The CDR3 sequence is 15 residues long. Germline CDR1 is KGHSH and CDR2 is LQKENI. V dropped 0 bases and J dropped 0 bases, with 7 bases sitting between them. This chain's CDR3 is CASSPPWGSTDTQYF. In nucleotides, the CDR3 is TGTGCCAGCTCACCACCATGGGGGAGCACAGATACGCAGTATTTT.

The chain links TRBV5-4 to TRBJ1-4; TRBD1 matches 7 bases. The germline CDR1 and CDR2 sequences are SGHNT and YYREEE (reference sequence). The CDR3 spans 15 residues. J gave up 5 bases and V 4 bases, and 8 bases lay outside the gene matches. The CDR3 spells CASSPRQGMNEKLFF. CDR3 sequence (DNA): TGTGCCAGCAGCCCCCGACAGGGAATGAATGAAAAACTGTTTTTT. The full variable domain, completed using reference TRBV5-4 and TRBJ1-4, is ETGVTQSPTHLIKTRGQQVTLRCSSQSGHNTVSWYQQALGQGPQFIFQYYREEENGRGNFPPRFSGLQFPNYSSELNVNALELDDSALYLCASSPRQGMNEKLFFGSGTQLSVL.